This TCR beta chain was retrieved from a study of T-cell memory formation after mild COVID-19. Study-wide results and caveats: Later expanders leaned CD4+, whereas day 15 to 85 contracting clones were balanced CD4/CD8.

The CDR3 length is 13 residues. Trimming pared 6 bases from V and 7 bases from J, leaving 12 bases between. To note about this clonotype: The antigen remains unidentified.

TCRdb called the 5' RACE reads again in MiXCR, with one record for every CDR3 protein. Counted here are fewer than 350,000 distinct CDR3 sequences, 13% to 15% occurring once; the ten biggest clones make up around 20%. This chain joins TRBV12-3 or TRBV12-4 and TRBJ1-4, with D tentatively TRBD1 (5 bases). The sample consisted of PBMCs or a T cell subset sorted from them (not recorded which). This clonotype was sampled from a man between 18 and 35 years old who had mild COVID-19 (a few samples of this study predate the infection). Cell type and time point are not known. The CDR3 sequence: CASSQGGGEKLFF. CDR3 sequence (DNA): TGTGCCAGCAGCCAGGGAGGCGGTGAAAAACTGTTTTTT.